This TCR beta chain was recorded in a study of Tregs in tolerant kidney transplant recipients. The CDR3 covers 15 residues. V dropped 1 base and J dropped 1; count of bases not matched to a gene: 2. CDR1 is SEHNR and CDR2 is FQNEAQ in the germline V gene (reference sequence). The repertoire was sequenced with immunoSEQ multiplex PCR; TCRdb's copy has only in-frame clones and lacks some. Of around 120,000 clones in the sample, roughly 93% were seen once. On this clone itself: Its antigen is undetermined.

General study findings and limits: Expanding Tregs on activated donor B cells appeared to best identify donor-specific TCRbeta clones.

The rearrangement uses TRBV7-9 and TRBJ2-7; 9 bases fit TRBD1. Sequenced input: CD4+ T cells from blood. This TCR came from a human donor in good health. CDR3 residues: CASSLGDRASYEQYF. Here the CDR3 DNA reads TGTGCCAGCAGCTTAGGGGACAGGGCTTCCTACGAGCAGTACTTC.